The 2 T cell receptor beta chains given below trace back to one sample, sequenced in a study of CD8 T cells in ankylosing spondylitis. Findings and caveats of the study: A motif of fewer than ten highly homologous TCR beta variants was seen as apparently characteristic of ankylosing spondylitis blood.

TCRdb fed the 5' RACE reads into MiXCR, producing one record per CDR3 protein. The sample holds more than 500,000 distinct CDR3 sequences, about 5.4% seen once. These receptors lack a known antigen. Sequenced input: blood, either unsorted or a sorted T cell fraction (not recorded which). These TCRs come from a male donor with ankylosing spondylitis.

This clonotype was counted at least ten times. Here the CDR3 DNA reads TGTGCCAGCAGATCTAGACGGTGGGGAGAGACCCAGTACTTC. Translated, it gives CASRSRRWGETQYF. This chain connects TRBV12-3 or TRBV12-4 to TRBJ2-5, with D uncertain. The CDR3 loop spans 14 amino acids. The ends were cut back, 6 bases at V and 4 bases at J, with 15 bases in the middle.

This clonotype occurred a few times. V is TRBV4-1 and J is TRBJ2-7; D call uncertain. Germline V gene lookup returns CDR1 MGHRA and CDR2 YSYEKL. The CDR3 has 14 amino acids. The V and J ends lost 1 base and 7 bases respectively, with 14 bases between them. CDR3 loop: CASSQGPIFEEQYF. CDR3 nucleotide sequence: TGCGCCAGCAGCCAAGGCCCTATTTTCGAAGAGCAGTACTTC.